The next 26 T cell receptor beta chains were all read from a single sample in a study of T-cell memory formation after mild COVID-19. In TCRdb, the 5' RACE reads were re-called with MiXCR into one record per CDR3 protein. The table records roughly 150,000 distinct CDR3 sequences, more than 14% of them present only once. Sequencing used PBMCs or a T cell subset sorted from them (not recorded which). Receptors were obtained from an adult woman who had mild COVID-19 (a few samples of this study predate the infection). Cell type and time point are not known.

This chain connects TRBV10-3 to TRBJ1-2; perhaps TRBD1 as D (6 bases). The germline gives CDR1 ENHRY, CDR2 SYGVKD. CDR3 length equals 11 residues. V lost 5 bases, J lost 8 bases, and 9 bases lay in between. The CDR3 loop reads CAISTGSGYTF. The CDR3 DNA follows: TGTGCCATCAGTACAGGGAGCGGCTACACCTTC.

This chain connects TRBV2 to TRBJ2-2; 8 bases align to TRBD2. CDR3 length equals 16 residues. V was clipped by 6 bases and J by 1 base; unmatched bases: 7. In germline, CDR1 is SNHLY, CDR2 FYNNEI. The CDR3 coding sequence is TGTGCCAGCAGGCCCCTGCTAGCGGGGAACACCGGGGAGCTGTTTTTT. Amino acid sequence: CASRPLLAGNTGELFF.

The rearrangement links TRBV10-3 to TRBJ2-1; 11 positions match TRBD2. V shed 2 bases, J shed 6 bases, and the junction held 3 bases outside the gene matches. Germline CDR1 ENHRY, CDR2 SYGVKD. The CDR3 is 15 residues long. CDR3 in DNA: TGTGCCATCAGTGAGACTAGCGGGAGTAGCAATGAGCAGTTCTTC. Its protein product is CAISETSGSSNEQFF.

Ten or more counts support this clonotype. This chain connects TRBV5-6 to TRBJ2-7, with 8 bases fitting TRBD1. Germline V gene sequence: CDR1 SGHDT, CDR2 YYEEEE. The CDR3 spans 15 residues. The trim removed 2 bases at V and 0 bases at J, leaving 4 bases unmatched. CDR3 loop: CASSLLGQASYEQYF. CDR3 in DNA: TGTGCCAGCAGCTTATTGGGACAGGCCTCCTACGAGCAGTACTTC.

In this sample, this clonotype turned up a few times. The rearrangement links TRBV29-1 to TRBJ2-7, with 10 bases fitting TRBD1. The CDR3 has 14 residues. J was trimmed by 3 bases and V by 4 bases; bases with no gene match: 6. Germline CDR1 reads SQVTM; CDR2 reads ANQGSEA. This CDR3 reads CSVALTGGGYEQYF. The CDR3 nucleotides read TGCAGCGTTGCCTTGACAGGGGGCGGCTACGAGCAGTACTTC.

This clonotype has only a few counts. The CDR3 DNA follows: TGTGCCAGCAGCTTAGAGTCGAGTGGCTACACCTTC. It is translated as CASSLESSGYTF. The genes are TRBV7-9 and TRBJ1-2; D call uncertain. CDR1 SEHNR and CDR2 FQNEAQ come from the germline V gene (reference sequence). V lost 1 base and J lost 7, with 7 bases in between. There are 12 residues in the CDR3.

Only a few counts were recorded for this clonotype. The genes are TRBV30 and TRBJ2-7; D remains unclear. The CDR3 is 12 amino acids. Germline V gene sequence: CDR1 GTSNPN, CDR2 SVGIG (reference sequence). Trimming removed 0 bases at V and 1 base at J, with 4 bases between. CDR3 sequence reads: CAWSVGSYEQYF. The CDR3 coding sequence is TGTGCCTGGAGTGTGGGTTCCTACGAGCAGTACTTC.

The chain recombines TRBV7-2 with TRBJ2-5; 9 bases match TRBD2. Trimming at V came to 5 bases and at J to 5 bases, leaving 9 bases not matched to a gene. Germline CDR1 reads SGHTA; CDR2 reads FQGNSA. The CDR3 has 15 amino acids. The CDR3, as DNA: TGTGCCAGCAGCCGAAGCGGGGGGACCGGGGAGACCCAGTACTTC. This encodes CASSRSGGTGETQYF.

This clonotype was detected a few times. The CDR3, as DNA: TGTGCCAGCAGTCCGGACGGAACCGGGGAGCTGTTTTTT. Translated: CASSPDGTGELFF. This chain joins TRBV12-3 or TRBV12-4 and TRBJ2-2; no reliable D call. V was shortened by 5 bases and J by 5 bases, with 9 bases between the two germline ends. This CDR3 is built from 13 residues.

The chain carries TRBV3-1 and TRBJ2-5, with D possibly TRBD2 on 6 matching bases. The ends were cut back, 3 bases at V and 5 bases at J, with 16 bases in the middle. CDR1 is LGHDT, CDR2 YNNKEL, per germline (reference sequence). The CDR3 extends over 15 amino acids. CDR3 loop: CASSHEEGRRETQYF. CDR3 nucleotides: TGTGCCAGCAGCCACGAGGAGGGACGGCGGGAGACCCAGTACTTC.

This clonotype was observed a few times. One end of the junction fails to match germline, which may point to a read error. The genes are TRBV7-7 and TRBJ2-1; D unresolved. From germline, CDR1 is SSHAT and CDR2 FNYEAQ (reference sequence). The length of the CDR3 is 15 residues. The CDR3 coding sequence is TGTGCTAGCAGTTCACTGGCAGTAGGGAACAATGAGCAGTTCTTC. Translation gives CASSSLAVGNNEQFF.

The rearrangement joins TRBV29-1 to TRBJ2-7; maybe TRBD2 (5 bases). V was clipped by 0 bases and J by 0 bases, with 12 bases between them. CDR1 SQVTM and CDR2 ANQGSEA come from the germline V gene. The CDR3 sequence is 15 residues long. The CDR3 spells CSVEEAGRDSYEQYF. The CDR3 DNA reads TGCAGCGTTGAAGAGGCGGGCCGCGACTCCTACGAGCAGTACTTC.

This clonotype was recorded a few times. This rearrangement joins TRBV7-9 to TRBJ2-7; D call uncertain. Between the trimmed V and J ends, which lost 2 bases and 2 bases, there was a span of 4 bases. Per the germline V gene, CDR1 is SEHNR and CDR2 is FQNEAQ (reference sequence). This CDR3 has 12 residues. This chain's CDR3 is CASSLPPYEQYF. The CDR3 region has the DNA TGTGCCAGCAGCTTACCCCCCTACGAGCAGTACTTC.

Comments on this clonotype: A read error may produce the germline difference seen at one junction end. The chain uses TRBV7-7 and TRBJ2-2, with 7 bases lining up with TRBD1. This CDR3 spans 14 amino acids. The germline CDR1 and CDR2 sequences are SSHAT and FNYEAQ (reference sequence). The DNA for the CDR3 is TGTGCTAGCAGCTCTAACAGGGGTACCGGGGAGCTGTTTTTT. Its protein product is CASSSNRGTGELFF.

Regarding this clonotype: This may be a read error: a much more frequent sequence differs by one nucleotide. The V call is TRBV7-8, the J call TRBJ2-5; the D is unclear. Germline loops: CDR1 SGHVS, CDR2 FQNEAQ. This CDR3 has 15 residues. Between the trimmed V and J ends, which lost 3 bases and 4 bases, there was a span of 15 bases. DNA for the CDR3: TGTGCCAGCAGCTTTACAGTGGTTACCAGAGAGACCCAGTACTTC. This sequence encodes CASSFTVVTRETQYF.

The V and J genes are TRBV5-6 and TRBJ2-2; perhaps TRBD1 as D (5 bases). The V gene's germline CDR1 is SGHDT and CDR2 YYEEEE. Trimming removed 2 bases from V and 0 bases from J, with 11 bases in between. The CDR3 runs 16 residues. The CDR3 nucleotides read TGTGCCAGCAGCTTTCAAGGGGCTTCGAACACCGGGGAGCTGTTTTTT. This sequence encodes CASSFQGASNTGELFF.

This clonotype has more than one count but fewer than ten. This chain links TRBV6-2 or TRBV6-3 with TRBJ2-1, with a weak D call TRBD2 (6 bases). Germline V gene lookup returns CDR1 MNHEY and CDR2 SVGEGT. V lost 1 base, J lost 0 bases, and 13 bases lay in between. CDR3 length: 17 residues. The CDR3 region has the DNA TGTGCCAGCAGTTACTTGGGAGTAGCGGTCTCCTACAATGAGCAGTTCTTC. It specifies CASSYLGVAVSYNEQFF.

The chain employs TRBV3-1 and TRBJ1-6; D is uncertain. Germline V gene sequence: CDR1 LGHDT, CDR2 YNNKEL (reference sequence). The V end was cut by 0 bases, the J end by 5 bases, with 8 bases between. This CDR3 contains 15 residues. CDR3 sequence: CASSQDLHDNSPLHF. The CDR3 region has the DNA TGTGCCAGCAGCCAAGATTTACACGATAATTCACCCCTCCACTTT.

The chain has TRBV12-3 or TRBV12-4 and TRBJ1-5, with D perhaps TRBD1 (6 bases). V gave up 4 bases and J gave up 1 base, with 20 bases separating them. The CDR3 length is 18 residues. The DNA of the CDR3 is TGTGCCAGCAGTTCACTCTATGGGGGGCGCGGGAGCAATCAGCCCCAGCATTTT. This encodes CASSSLYGGRGSNQPQHF.

This clonotype was picked up one time. The chain couples TRBV30 to TRBJ1-5; weak D call: TRBD1 (5 bases). Germline lookup yields CDR1 GTSNPN and CDR2 SVGIG (reference sequence). V gave up 1 base and J gave up 9 bases, with 16 bases separating them. The CDR3 is made up of 14 amino acids. In DNA, the CDR3 is TGTGCCTGGAGTGCCGCTCGGAGGGGTGGGCCCCAGCATTTT. It is translated as CAWSAARRGGPQHF.

The chain combines TRBV5-6 with TRBJ2-7, with D perhaps TRBD2 (6 bases). CDR1 is SGHDT and CDR2 is YYEEEE in the germline V gene. Trimming removed 2 bases at V and 2 bases at J, with 11 bases between. This CDR3 is built from 14 residues. The CDR3 DNA follows: TGTGCCAGCAGCTTCTATGGGGGGACCTACGAGCAGTACTTC. Its translation is CASSFYGGTYEQYF.

This clonotype was found many times. The chain employs TRBV21-1 and TRBJ2-3; the table assigns TRBD1, which was not confirmed against the DNA. TRBV21-1 is a pseudogene. The CDR3 contains 12 residues. The CDR3 nucleotides read TGTGCCAGCAGTCCCGATGCCGACACGCAGTATTTT. It yields the protein CASSPDADTQYF.

The chain uses TRBV20-1 and TRBJ2-1; 12 nucleotides agree with TRBD2. The trim removed 2 bases at V and 3 bases at J, leaving 11 bases unmatched. This CDR3 spans 18 amino acids. From germline, CDR1 is DFQATT and CDR2 SNEGSKA (reference sequence). The CDR3 coding sequence is TGCAGTGCTAGATTAGCAACACGGACTAGCGGGGTCTACAATGAGCAGTTCTTC. Translation: CSARLATRTSGVYNEQFF.

This clonotype was found a few times. V usage is TRBV10-3 and J usage is TRBJ2-7; D is tentatively TRBD1 or TRBD2 (6 bases each). This CDR3 is built from 12 residues. Germline loops: CDR1 ENHRY, CDR2 SYGVKD. Trimming cost V 4 bases and J 7 bases, with 11 bases left between them. CDR3 region: CAISAGAGEQYF. The CDR3 nucleotides are TGTGCCATCAGTGCGGGGGCTGGGGAGCAGTACTTC.

This clonotype was counted only a few times. The chain couples TRBV20-1 to TRBJ2-1, with TRBD2 matching over 14 bases. Germline CDR1 and CDR2: DFQATT and SNEGSKA (reference sequence). V shed 6 bases, J shed 6 bases, and the junction held 7 bases outside the gene matches. This CDR3 is 15 amino acids long. The CDR3 sequence is CSARRTSGGFNEQFF. DNA for the CDR3: TGCAGTGCCCGAAGGACTAGCGGGGGGTTCAATGAGCAGTTCTTC.

The table lists this clonotype with a few counts. J is TRBJ1-6 and V is TRBV12-3 or TRBV12-4; maybe TRBD1 (5 bases). The CDR3 has 15 residues. Trimming removed 3 bases from V and 8 bases from J, with 14 bases in between. In nucleotides, the CDR3 is TGTGCCAGCAGTTTTGGACAACCGAAGGATTCACCCCTCCACTTT. Its protein is CASSFGQPKDSPLHF.